The following is a TCR beta chain sequence with its context. Its antigen is unidentified. The PCR made use of 60 Vbeta and 13 Jbeta primers. Using immunoSEQ multiplex PCR, the repertoire was profiled, and TCRdb retains in-frame clones only, with some absent. This sample has 120,000 to 150,000 clones; roughly three quarters occur once, and the top ten carry roughly 1.6%. This entry is derived from a study of cytomegalovirus exposure and HLA in healthy donors. Study-level information: There were about 85 million unique TCRs (from HLA-typed donors) in an early data release. Study-level findings and limits: As a later analysis revealed, most CMV-associated TCR beta chains appeared HLA-restricted. It was shown in a later analysis that HLA-associated TCR beta chains were more clonally expanded than other, equally common chains. The authors considered a cluster of highly shared sequence variants likely to be a sequencing artifact.

The TCR was taken from a woman aged 40 to 49 in good health and CMV-seronegative. Material: PBMCs.

The DNA for the CDR3 is TGTGCCAGCAGCCAACGGACACAATTTAGCACAGATACGCAGTATTTT. The encoded protein is CASSQRTQFSTDTQYF. The genes are TRBV7-4 and TRBJ2-3; D may be TRBD1 (5 bases). CDR1 is SGHVT and CDR2 is SQSDAQ in the germline V gene. Trimming left V 5 bases short and J 0 bases short, with 15 bases between. The CDR3 extends over 16 amino acids. Supplemented by reference TRBV7-4 and TRBJ2-3, the full variable domain reads GAGVSQSPRYKVAKRGRDVALRCDSISGHVTLYWYRQTLGQGSEVLTYSQSDAQRDKSGRPSGRFSAERPERSVSTLKIQRTEQGDSAVYLCASSQRTQFSTDTQYFGPGTRLTVL.